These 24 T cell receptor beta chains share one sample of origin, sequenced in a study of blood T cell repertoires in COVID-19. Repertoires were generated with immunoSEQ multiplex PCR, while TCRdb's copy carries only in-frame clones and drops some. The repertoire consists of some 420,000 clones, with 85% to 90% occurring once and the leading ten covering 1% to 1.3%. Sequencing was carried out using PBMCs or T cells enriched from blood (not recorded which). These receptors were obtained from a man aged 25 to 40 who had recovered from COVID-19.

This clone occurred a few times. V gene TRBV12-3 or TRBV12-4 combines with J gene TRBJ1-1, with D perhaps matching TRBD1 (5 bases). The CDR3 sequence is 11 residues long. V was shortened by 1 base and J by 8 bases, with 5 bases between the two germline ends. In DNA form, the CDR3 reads TGTGCCAGCAGTTTAGGACAGGAAGCTTTCTTT. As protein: CASSLGQEAFF.

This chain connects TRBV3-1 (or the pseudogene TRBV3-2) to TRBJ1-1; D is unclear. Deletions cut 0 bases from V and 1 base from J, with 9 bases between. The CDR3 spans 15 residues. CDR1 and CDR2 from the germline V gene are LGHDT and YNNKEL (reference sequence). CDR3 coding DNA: TGTGCCAGCAGCCAAGATTCGGCAGGGAACACTGAAGCTTTCTTT. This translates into CASSQDSAGNTEAFF.

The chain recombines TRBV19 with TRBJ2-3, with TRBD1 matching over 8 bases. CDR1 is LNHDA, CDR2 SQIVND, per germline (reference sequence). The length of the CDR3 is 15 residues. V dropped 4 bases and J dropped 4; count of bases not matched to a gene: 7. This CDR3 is CASSTGQGRADTQYF. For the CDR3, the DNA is TGTGCCAGTAGTACCGGACAGGGTCGCGCAGATACGCAGTATTTT. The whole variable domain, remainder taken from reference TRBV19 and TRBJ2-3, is DGGITQSPKYLFRKEGQNVTLSCEQNLNHDAMYWYRQDPGQGLRLIYYSQIVNDFQKGDIAEGYSVSREKKESFPLTVTSAQKNPTAFYLCASSTGQGRADTQYFGPGTRLTVL.

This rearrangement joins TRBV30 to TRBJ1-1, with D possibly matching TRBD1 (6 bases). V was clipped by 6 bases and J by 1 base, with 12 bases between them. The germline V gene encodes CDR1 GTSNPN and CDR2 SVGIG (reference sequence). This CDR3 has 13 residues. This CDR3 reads CACHGGQNTEAFF. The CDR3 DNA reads TGTGCCTGCCACGGGGGGCAGAACACTGAAGCTTTCTTT. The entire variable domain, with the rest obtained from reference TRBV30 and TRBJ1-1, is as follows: SQTIHQWPATLVQPVGSPLSLECTVEGTSNPNLYWYRQAAGRGLQLLFYSVGIGQISSEVPQNLSASRPQDRQFILSSKKLLLSDSGFYLCACHGGQNTEAFFGQGTRLTVV.

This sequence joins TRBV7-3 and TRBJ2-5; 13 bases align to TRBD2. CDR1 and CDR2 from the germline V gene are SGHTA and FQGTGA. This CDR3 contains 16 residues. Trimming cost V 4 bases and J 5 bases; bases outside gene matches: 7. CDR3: CASSSFGLAGEETQYF. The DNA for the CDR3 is TGTGCCAGCAGCTCCTTCGGACTAGCGGGAGAGGAGACCCAGTACTTC.

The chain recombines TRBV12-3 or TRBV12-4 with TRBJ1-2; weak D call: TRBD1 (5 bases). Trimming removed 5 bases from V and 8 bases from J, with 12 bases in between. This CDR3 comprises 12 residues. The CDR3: CASSLNRRGYTF. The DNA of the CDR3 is TGTGCCAGCAGTCTAAACAGGCGCGGCTACACCTTC.

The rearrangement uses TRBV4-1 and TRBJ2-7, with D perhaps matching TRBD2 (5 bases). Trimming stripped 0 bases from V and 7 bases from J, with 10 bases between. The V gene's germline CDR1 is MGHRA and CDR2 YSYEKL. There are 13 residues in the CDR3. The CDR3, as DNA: TGCGCCAGCAGCCAAGATTTAGCGCGTGAGCAGTACTTC. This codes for CASSQDLAREQYF.

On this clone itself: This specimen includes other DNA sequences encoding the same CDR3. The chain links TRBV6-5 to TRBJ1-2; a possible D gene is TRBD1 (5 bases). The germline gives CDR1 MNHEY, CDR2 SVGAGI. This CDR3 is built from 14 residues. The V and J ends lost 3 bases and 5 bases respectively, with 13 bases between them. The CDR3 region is CASSYGGGGYGYTF. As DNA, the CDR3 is TGTGCCAGCAGTTATGGTGGGGGGGGATATGGCTACACCTTC.

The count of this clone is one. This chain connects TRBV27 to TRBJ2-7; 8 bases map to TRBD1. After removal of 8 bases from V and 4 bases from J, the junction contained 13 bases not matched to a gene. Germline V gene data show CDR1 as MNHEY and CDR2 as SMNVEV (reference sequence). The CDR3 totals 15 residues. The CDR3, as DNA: TGTGCCAGCGGTTCCAGGACAGGGAGAGGGTACGAGCAGTACTTC. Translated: CASGSRTGRGYEQYF.

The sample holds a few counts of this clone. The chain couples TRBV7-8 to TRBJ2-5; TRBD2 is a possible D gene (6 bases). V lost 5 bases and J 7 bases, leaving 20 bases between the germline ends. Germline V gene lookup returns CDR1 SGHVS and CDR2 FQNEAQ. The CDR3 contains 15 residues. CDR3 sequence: CASSAPRDSRGTQYF. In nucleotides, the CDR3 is TGTGCCAGCAGCGCGCCCCGGGACTCCCGGGGGACCCAGTACTTC.

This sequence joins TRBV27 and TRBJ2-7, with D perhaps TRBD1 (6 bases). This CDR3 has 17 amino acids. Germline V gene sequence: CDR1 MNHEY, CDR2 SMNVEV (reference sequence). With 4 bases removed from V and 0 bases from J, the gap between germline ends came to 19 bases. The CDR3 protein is CASSSPTGPPYSYEQYF. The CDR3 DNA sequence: TGTGCCAGCAGTTCCCCGACAGGACCACCGTACTCCTACGAGCAGTACTTC.

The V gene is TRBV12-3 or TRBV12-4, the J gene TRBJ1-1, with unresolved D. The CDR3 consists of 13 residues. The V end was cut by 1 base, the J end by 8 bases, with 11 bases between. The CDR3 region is CASSLGLGSEAFF. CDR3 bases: TGTGCCAGCAGTTTAGGACTTGGATCGGAAGCTTTCTTT.

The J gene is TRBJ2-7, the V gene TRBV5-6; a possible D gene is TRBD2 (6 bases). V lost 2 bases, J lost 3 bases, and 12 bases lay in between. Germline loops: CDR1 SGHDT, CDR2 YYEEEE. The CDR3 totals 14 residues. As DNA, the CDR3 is TGTGCCAGCAGCTTATCCGGGAGTAGCTACGAGCAGTACTTC. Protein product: CASSLSGSSYEQYF. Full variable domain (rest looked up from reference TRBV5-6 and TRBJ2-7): DAGVTQSPTHLIKTRGQQVTLRCSPKSGHDTVSWYQQALGQGPQFIFQYYEEEERQRGNFPDRFSGHQFPNYSSELNVNALLLGDSALYLCASSLSGSSYEQYFGPGTRLTVT.

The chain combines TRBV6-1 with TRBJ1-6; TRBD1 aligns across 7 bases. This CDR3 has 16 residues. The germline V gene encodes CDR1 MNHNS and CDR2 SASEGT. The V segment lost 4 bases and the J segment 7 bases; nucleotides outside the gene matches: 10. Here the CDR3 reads CASSVGGTAQNSPLHF. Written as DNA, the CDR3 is TGTGCCAGCAGTGTGGGCGGGACAGCCCAAAATTCACCCCTCCACTTT.

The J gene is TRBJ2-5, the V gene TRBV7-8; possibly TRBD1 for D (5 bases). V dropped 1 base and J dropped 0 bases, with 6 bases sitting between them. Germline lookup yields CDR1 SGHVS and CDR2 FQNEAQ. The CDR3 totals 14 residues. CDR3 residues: CASSLGQYQETQYF. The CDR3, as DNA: TGTGCCAGCAGCTTAGGACAGTACCAAGAGACCCAGTACTTC.

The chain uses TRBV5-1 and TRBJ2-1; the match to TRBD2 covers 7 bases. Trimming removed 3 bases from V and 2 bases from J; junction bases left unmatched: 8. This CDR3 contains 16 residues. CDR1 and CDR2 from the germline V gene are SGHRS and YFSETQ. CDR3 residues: CASSWEGRDTYNEQFF. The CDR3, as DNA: TGCGCCAGCAGCTGGGAGGGGCGGGATACCTACAATGAGCAGTTCTTC.

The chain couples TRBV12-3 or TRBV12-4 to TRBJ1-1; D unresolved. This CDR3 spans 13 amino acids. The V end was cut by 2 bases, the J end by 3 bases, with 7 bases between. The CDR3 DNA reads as TGTGCCAGCAGTTTACACACATACACTGAAGCTTTCTTT. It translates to CASSLHTYTEAFF.

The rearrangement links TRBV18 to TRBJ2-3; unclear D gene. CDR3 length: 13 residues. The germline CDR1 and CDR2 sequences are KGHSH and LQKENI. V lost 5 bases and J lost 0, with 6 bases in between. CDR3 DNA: TGTGCCAGCTCAGGAGCTAGCACAGATACGCAGTATTTT. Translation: CASSGASTDTQYF.

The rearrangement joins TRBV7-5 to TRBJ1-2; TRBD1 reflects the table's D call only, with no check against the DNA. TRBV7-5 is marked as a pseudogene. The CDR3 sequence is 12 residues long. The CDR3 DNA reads TGTGTCAGAAGCTGGGACACATATGGCTACACCTTC. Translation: CVRSWDTYGYTF.

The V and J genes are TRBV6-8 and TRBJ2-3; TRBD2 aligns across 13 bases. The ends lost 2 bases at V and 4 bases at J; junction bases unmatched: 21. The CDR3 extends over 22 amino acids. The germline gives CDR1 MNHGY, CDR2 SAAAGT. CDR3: CASSYQTGTSGMGLNAPDTQYF. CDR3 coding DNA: TGTGCCAGCAGTTACCAGACCGGGACTAGCGGGATGGGGCTCAATGCCCCAGATACGCAGTATTTT.

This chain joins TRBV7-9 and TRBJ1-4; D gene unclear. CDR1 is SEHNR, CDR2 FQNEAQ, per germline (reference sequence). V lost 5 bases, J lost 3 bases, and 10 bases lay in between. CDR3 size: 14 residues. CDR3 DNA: TGTGCCAGCAGCCGAGACATATCTAATGAAAAACTGTTTTTT. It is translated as CASSRDISNEKLFF.

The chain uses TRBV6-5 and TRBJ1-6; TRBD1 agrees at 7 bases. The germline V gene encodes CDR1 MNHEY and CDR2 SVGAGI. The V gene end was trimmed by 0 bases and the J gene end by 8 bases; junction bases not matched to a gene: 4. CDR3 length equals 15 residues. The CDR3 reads CASSYSYQGDSPLHF. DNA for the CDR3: TGTGCCAGCAGTTACTCGTACCAGGGGGATTCACCCCTCCACTTT.

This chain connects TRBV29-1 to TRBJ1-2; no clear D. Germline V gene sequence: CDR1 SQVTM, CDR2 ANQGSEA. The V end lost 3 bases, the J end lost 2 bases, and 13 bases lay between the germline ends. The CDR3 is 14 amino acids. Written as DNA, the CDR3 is TGCAGCGTTGAGTTCGGTAGCCAGAACTATGGCTACACCTTC. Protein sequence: CSVEFGSQNYGYTF.

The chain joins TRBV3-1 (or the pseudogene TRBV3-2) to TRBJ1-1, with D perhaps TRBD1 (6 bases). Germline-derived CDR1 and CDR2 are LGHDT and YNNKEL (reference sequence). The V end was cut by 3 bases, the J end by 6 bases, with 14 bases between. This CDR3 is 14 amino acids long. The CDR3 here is CASSQGDILPEAFF. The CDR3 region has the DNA TGTGCCAGCAGCCAGGGGGACATCCTTCCTGAAGCTTTCTTT.